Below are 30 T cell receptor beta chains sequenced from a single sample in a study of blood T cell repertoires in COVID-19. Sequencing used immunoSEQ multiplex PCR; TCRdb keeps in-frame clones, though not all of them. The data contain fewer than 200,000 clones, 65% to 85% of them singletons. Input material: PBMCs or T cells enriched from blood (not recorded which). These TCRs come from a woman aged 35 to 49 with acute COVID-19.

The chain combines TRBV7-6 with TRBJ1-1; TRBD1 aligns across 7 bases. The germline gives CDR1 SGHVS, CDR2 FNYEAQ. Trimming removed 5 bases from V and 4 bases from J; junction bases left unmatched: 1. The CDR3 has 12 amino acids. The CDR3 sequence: CASSTGATEAFF. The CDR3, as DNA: TGTGCCAGCAGCACAGGGGCCACTGAAGCTTTCTTT.

CDR3 DNA: TGTGCCAGCACCGAAACAGGGTTTCAGCCCCAGCATTTT. Its translation is CASTETGFQPQHF. The chain has TRBV6-6 and TRBJ1-5, with TRBD1 as a possible D gene (6 bases). Germline CDR1 reads MNHNY; CDR2 reads SVGAGI (reference sequence). V gave up 7 bases and J gave up 6 bases, with 13 bases separating them. The CDR3 sequence is 13 residues long.

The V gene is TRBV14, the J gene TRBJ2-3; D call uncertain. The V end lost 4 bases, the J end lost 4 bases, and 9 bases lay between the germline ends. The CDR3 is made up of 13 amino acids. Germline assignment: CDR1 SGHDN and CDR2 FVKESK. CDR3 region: CASSRPGADTQYF. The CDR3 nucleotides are TGTGCCAGCAGCCGACCTGGAGCAGATACGCAGTATTTT.

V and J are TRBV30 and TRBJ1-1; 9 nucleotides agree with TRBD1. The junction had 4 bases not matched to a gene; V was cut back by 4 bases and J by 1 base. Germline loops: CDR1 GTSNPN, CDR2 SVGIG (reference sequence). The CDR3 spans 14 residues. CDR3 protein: CAWNRDRENTEAFF. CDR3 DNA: TGTGCCTGGAATCGGGACAGGGAGAACACTGAAGCTTTCTTT.

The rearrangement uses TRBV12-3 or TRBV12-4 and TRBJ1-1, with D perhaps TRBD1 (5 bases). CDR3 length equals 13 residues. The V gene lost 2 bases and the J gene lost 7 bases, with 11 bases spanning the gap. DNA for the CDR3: TGTGCCAGCAGTTTATCCCCCAGGGTTGAAGCTTTCTTT. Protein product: CASSLSPRVEAFF.

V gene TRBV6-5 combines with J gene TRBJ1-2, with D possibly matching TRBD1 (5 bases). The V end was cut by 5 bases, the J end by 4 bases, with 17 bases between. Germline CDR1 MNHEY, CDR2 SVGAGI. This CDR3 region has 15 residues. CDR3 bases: TGTGCCAGCAGTCTGACAGAACTATTAAGCTATGGCTACACCTTC. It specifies CASSLTELLSYGYTF.

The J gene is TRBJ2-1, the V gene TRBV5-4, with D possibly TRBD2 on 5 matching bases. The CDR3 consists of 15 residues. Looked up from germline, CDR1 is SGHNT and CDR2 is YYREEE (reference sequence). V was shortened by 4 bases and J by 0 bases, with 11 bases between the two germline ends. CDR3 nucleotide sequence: TGTGCCAGCAGCCCCGGGAATTTCTCCTACAATGAGCAGTTCTTC. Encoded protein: CASSPGNFSYNEQFF.

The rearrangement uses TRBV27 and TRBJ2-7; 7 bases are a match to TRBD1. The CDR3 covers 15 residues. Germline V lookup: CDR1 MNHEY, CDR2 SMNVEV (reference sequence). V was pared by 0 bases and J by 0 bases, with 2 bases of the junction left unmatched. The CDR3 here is CASSLSGDSSYEQYF. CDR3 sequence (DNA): TGTGCCAGCAGTTTATCGGGGGACAGCTCCTACGAGCAGTACTTC.

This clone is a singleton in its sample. Here the CDR3 DNA reads TGCGCCAGCAGTCTTTCTGGGACAGGGAACACTGAAGCTTTCTTT. Its translation is CASSLSGTGNTEAFF. The chain carries TRBV5-1 and TRBJ1-1; TRBD1 aligns across 8 bases. This CDR3 contains 15 residues. Germline CDR1 is SGHRS and CDR2 is YFSETQ. The trim removed 5 bases at V and 1 base at J, leaving 7 bases unmatched. Full variable domain (remainder filled in from reference TRBV5-1 and TRBJ1-1): KAGVTQTPRYLIKTRGQQVTLSCSPISGHRSVSWYQQTPGQGLQFLFEYFSETQRNKGNFPGRFSGRQFSNSRSEMNVSTLELGDSALYLCASSLSGTGNTEAFFGQGTRLTVV.

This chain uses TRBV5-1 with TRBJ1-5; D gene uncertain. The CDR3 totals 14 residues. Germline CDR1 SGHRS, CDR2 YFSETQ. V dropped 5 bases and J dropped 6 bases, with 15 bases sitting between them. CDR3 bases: TGCGCCAGCAGTTTAAACCCCGGTAGTCAGCCCCAGCATTTT. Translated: CASSLNPGSQPQHF.

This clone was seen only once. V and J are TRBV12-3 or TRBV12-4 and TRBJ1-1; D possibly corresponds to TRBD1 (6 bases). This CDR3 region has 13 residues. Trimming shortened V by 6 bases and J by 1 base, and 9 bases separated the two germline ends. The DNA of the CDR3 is TGTGCCAGCAGGACGACAGGGAACACTGAAGCTTTCTTT. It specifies CASRTTGNTEAFF.

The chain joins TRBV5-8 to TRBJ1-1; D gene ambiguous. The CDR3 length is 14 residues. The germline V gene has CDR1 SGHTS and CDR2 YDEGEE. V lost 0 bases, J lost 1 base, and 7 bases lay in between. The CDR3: CASSLVQENTEAFF. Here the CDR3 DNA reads TGTGCCAGCAGCTTGGTCCAGGAGAACACTGAAGCTTTCTTT.

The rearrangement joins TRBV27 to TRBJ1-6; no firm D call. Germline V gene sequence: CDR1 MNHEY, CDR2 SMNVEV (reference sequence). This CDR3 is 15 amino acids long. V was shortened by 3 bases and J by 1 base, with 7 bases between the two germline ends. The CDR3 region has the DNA TGTGCCAGCAGTTTCGAGCATTCCTATAATTCACCCCTCCACTTT. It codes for CASSFEHSYNSPLHF.

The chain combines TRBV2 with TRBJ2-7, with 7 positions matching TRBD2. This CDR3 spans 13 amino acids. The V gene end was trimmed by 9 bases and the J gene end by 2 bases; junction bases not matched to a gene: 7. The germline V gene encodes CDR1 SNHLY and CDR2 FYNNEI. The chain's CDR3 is CASALAETYEQYF. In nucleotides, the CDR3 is TGTGCCAGTGCCCTAGCGGAGACCTACGAGCAGTACTTC.

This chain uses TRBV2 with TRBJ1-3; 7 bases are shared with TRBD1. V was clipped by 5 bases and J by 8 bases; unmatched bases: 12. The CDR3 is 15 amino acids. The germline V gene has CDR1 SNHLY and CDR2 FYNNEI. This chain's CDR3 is CASSKKTGASDTIYF. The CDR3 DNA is TGTGCCAGCAGTAAGAAAACAGGGGCGTCGGACACCATATATTTT. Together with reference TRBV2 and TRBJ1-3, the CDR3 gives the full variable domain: EPEVTQTPSHQVTQMGQEVILRCVPISNHLYFYWYRQILGQKVEFLVSFYNNEISEKSEIFDDQFSVERPDGSNFTLKIRSTKLEDSAMYFCASSKKTGASDTIYFGEGSWLTVV.

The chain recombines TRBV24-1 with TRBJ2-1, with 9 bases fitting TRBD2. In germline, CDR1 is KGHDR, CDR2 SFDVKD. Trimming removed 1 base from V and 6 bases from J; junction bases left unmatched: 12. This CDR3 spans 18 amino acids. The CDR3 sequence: CATSDLLSSSGNTNEQFF. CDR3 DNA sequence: TGTGCCACCAGTGATTTACTCTCTTCTAGCGGGAATACCAATGAGCAGTTCTTC.

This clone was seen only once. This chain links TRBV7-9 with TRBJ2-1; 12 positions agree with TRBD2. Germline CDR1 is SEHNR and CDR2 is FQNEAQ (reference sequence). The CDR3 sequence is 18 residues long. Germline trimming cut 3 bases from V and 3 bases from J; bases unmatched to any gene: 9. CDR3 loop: CASSFPTSGRQGYNEQFF. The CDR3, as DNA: TGTGCCAGCAGCTTCCCGACTAGCGGGAGACAAGGCTACAATGAGCAGTTCTTC.

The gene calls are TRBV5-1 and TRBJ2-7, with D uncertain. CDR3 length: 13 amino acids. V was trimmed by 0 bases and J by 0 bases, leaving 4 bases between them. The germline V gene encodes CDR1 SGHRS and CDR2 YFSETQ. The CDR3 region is CASSLALSYEQYF. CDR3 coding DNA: TGCGCCAGCAGCTTGGCCCTCTCCTACGAGCAGTACTTC.

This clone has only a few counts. In DNA form, the CDR3 reads TGTGCCATCCCCCAGTCAGGGGGCGATTCCGCCTATGGCTACACCTTC. Protein: CAIPQSGGDSAYGYTF. V usage is TRBV10-3 and J usage is TRBJ1-2, with TRBD1 matching over 8 bases. The CDR3 is 16 amino acids. Per germline, CDR1 ENHRY and CDR2 SYGVKD. V was clipped by 8 bases and J by 4 bases; unmatched bases: 15.

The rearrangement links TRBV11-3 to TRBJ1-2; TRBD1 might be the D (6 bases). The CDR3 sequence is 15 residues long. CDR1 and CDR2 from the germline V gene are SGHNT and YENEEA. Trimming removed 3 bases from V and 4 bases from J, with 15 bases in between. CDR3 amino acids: CASSFEGGLGYGYTF. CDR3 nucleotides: TGTGCCAGCAGCTTTGAGGGGGGGCTCGGCTATGGCTACACCTTC.

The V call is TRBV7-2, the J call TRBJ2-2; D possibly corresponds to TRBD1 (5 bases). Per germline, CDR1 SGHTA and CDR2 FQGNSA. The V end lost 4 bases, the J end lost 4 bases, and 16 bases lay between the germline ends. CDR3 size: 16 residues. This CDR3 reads CASSSTLTASTGELFF. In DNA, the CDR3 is TGTGCCAGCAGCTCAACTTTGACAGCTAGCACCGGGGAGCTGTTTTTT.

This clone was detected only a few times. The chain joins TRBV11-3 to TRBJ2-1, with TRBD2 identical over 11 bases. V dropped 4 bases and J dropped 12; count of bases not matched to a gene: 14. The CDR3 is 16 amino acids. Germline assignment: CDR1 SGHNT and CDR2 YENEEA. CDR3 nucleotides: TGTGCCAGCAGCTCGCAAGGAGTAGCGGGAGGGCCGGGGCAGTTCTTC. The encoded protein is CASSSQGVAGGPGQFF. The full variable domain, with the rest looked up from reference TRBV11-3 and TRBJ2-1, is EAGVVQSPRYKIIEKKQPVAFWCNPISGHNTLYWYLQNLGQGPELLIRYENEEAVDDSQLPKDRFSAERLKGVDSTLKIQPAELGDSAVYLCASSSQGVAGGPGQFFGPGTRLTVL.

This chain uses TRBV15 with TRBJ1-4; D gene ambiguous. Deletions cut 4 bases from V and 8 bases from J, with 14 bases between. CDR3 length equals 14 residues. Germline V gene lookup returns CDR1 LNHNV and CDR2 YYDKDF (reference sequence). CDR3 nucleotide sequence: TGTGCCACCAGCACGGGAGTAAGAGGAGAAAAACTGTTTTTT. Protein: CATSTGVRGEKLFF.

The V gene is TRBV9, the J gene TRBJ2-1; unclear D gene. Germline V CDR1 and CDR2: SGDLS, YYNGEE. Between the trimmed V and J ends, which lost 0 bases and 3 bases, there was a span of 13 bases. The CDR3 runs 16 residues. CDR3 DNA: TGTGCCAGCAGCGTAGGCTGGAGTGCCCTCTACAATGAGCAGTTCTTC. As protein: CASSVGWSALYNEQFF.

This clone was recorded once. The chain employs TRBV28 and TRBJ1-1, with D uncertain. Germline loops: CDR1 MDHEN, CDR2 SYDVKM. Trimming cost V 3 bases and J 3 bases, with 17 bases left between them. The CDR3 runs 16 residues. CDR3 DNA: TGTGCCAGCAGTTTGGGTGGGAGACCAAGGGACACTGAAGCTTTCTTT. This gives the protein CASSLGGRPRDTEAFF.

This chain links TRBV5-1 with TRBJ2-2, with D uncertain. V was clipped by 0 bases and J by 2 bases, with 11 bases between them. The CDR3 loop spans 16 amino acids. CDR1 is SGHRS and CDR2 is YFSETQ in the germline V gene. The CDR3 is CASSLGAGPNTGELFF. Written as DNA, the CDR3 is TGCGCCAGCAGCTTGGGGGCAGGCCCAAACACCGGGGAGCTGTTTTTT.

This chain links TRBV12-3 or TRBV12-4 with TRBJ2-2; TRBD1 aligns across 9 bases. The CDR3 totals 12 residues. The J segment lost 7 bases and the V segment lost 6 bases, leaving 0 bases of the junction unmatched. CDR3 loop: CASRTGGGELFF. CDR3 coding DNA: TGTGCCAGCAGGACAGGGGGCGGGGAGCTGTTTTTT.

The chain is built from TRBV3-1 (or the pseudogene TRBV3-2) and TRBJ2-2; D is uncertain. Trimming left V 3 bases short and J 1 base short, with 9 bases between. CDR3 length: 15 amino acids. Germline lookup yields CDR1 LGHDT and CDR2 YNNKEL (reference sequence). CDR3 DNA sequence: TGTGCCAGCAGCCACGCGGCCGGGAACACCGGGGAGCTGTTTTTT. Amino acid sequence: CASSHAAGNTGELFF.

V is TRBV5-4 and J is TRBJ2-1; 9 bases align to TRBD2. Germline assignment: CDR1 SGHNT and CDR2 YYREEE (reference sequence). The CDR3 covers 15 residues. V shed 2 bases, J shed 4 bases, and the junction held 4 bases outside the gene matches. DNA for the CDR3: TGTGCCAGCAGCTTTAGCGGGAGAACGTACAATGAGCAGTTCTTC. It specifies CASSFSGRTYNEQFF.

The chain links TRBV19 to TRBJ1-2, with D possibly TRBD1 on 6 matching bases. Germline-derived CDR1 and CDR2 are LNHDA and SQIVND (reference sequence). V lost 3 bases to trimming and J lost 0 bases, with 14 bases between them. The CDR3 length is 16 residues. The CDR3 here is CASSIGTRSTNYGYTF. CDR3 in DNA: TGTGCCAGTAGTATCGGGACACGATCGACTAACTATGGCTACACCTTC. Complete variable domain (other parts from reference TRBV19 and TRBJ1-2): DGGITQSPKYLFRKEGQNVTLSCEQNLNHDAMYWYRQDPGQGLRLIYYSQIVNDFQKGDIAEGYSVSREKKESFPLTVTSAQKNPTAFYLCASSIGTRSTNYGYTFGSGTRLTVV.